These 25 T cell receptor beta chains share one sample of origin, sequenced in a study of early T cells in non-severe SARS-CoV-2 infection. Each CDR3 protein gets one entry after TCRdb re-called the 5' RACE reads with MiXCR. The repertoire holds tens of thousands of distinct CDR3 sequences, around 12% seen once, with 4.4% in the top ten. The sequenced material came from whole blood. The receptor source for this set is an adult who was a healthcare worker with PCR-confirmed SARS-CoV-2 infection or an uninfected control (not recorded which).

This clonotype was seen a few times. The chain carries TRBV15 and TRBJ1-2, with a possible D match to TRBD1 (6 bases). Germline V gene lookup returns CDR1 LNHNV and CDR2 YYDKDF (reference sequence). The CDR3 is made up of 14 amino acids. Between the trimmed V and J ends, which lost 2 bases and 8 bases, there was a span of 15 bases. DNA of the CDR3: TGTGCCACCAGCAGACATACAGGGTCGGGAGGCTACACCTTC. Encoded protein: CATSRHTGSGGYTF.

Only a few counts were recorded for this clonotype. J is TRBJ2-1 and V is TRBV6-6; no definite D call. The CDR3 loop spans 12 amino acids. V was cut by 2 bases and J by 5 bases, with 4 bases left in between. Germline CDR1 MNHNY, CDR2 SVGAGI (reference sequence). CDR3 in DNA: TGTGCCAGCAGTTACGCCAACAATGAGCAGTTCTTC. Protein sequence: CASSYANNEQFF.

This clonotype came up many times. V and J are TRBV5-1 and TRBJ2-1, with D maybe TRBD2 (6 bases). The CDR3 totals 16 residues. With 1 base removed from V and 2 bases from J, the gap between germline ends came to 13 bases. The V gene's germline CDR1 is SGHRS and CDR2 YFSETQ. As DNA, the CDR3 is TGCGCCAGCAGCTTGACCGGGACTCGTCCCTACAATGAGCAGTTCTTC. This translates into CASSLTGTRPYNEQFF.

This clonotype was seen a handful of times. CDR3 residues: CASSGSGGTTYGYTF. CDR3 sequence (DNA): TGTGCCAGCAGTGGATCAGGGGGCACGACCTATGGCTACACCTTC. The chain combines TRBV6-6 with TRBJ1-2, with 8 bases matching TRBD1. Germline V CDR1 and CDR2: MNHNY, SVGAGI (reference sequence). The length of the CDR3 is 15 residues. V trimming: 5 bases; J trimming: 4 bases; junction bases outside the gene matches: 9.

V gene TRBV4-1 combines with J gene TRBJ2-5, with D possibly TRBD2 on 6 matching bases. CDR1 is MGHRA, CDR2 YSYEKL, per germline. The CDR3 spans 16 residues. The germline V and J ends were trimmed by 0 bases and 6 bases, with 17 bases remaining between them. The CDR3 sequence is CASSQEGGRAMKTQYF. The CDR3 DNA sequence: TGCGCCAGCAGCCAAGAGGGGGGAAGAGCAATGAAGACCCAGTACTTC.

The V call is TRBV18, the J call TRBJ2-7; D possibly corresponds to TRBD1 (6 bases). This CDR3 spans 14 amino acids. Germline V gives CDR1 KGHSH, CDR2 LQKENI. The ends were cut back, 3 bases at V and 6 bases at J, with 15 bases in the middle. CDR3 amino acids: CASSPTDRSLEQYF. The CDR3 nucleotides read TGTGCCAGCTCACCTACCGACAGGTCCCTCGAGCAGTACTTC.

This clonotype was seen more than once but under ten times. This chain's CDR3 is CASSSAGVSNQPQHF. As DNA, the CDR3 is TGTGCCAGCAGCTCAGCAGGCGTTAGCAATCAGCCCCAGCATTTT. This rearrangement joins TRBV7-2 to TRBJ1-5; D not certain. The CDR3 has 15 residues. The germline V gene encodes CDR1 SGHTA and CDR2 FQGNSA. V was clipped by 4 bases and J by 0 bases, with 10 bases between them.

The chain is built from TRBV11-2 and TRBJ2-3; D is perhaps TRBD2 (6 bases). CDR1 is SGHAT, CDR2 FQNNGV, per germline. The CDR3 is 18 amino acids. V was cut by 5 bases and J by 6 bases, with 27 bases left in between. The CDR3 sequence: CASSPRRGTYGSRDTQYF. The CDR3 DNA sequence: TGTGCCAGCAGCCCACGGAGGGGCACTTACGGTTCACGGGATACGCAGTATTTT.

This clonotype was observed many times. The CDR3 protein is CASSLGDSDYYEQYF. CDR3 in DNA: TGTGCCAGCAGTTTGGGTGACAGCGATTACTACGAGCAGTACTTC. The rearrangement uses TRBV12-3 or TRBV12-4 and TRBJ2-7; the D gene is possibly TRBD1 (5 bases). V was pared by 3 bases and J by 3 bases, with 15 bases between. This CDR3 comprises 15 residues.

The CDR3 loop reads CASSVLGGGNTGELFF. The CDR3, as DNA: TGTGCCAGCAGCGTACTGGGGGGCGGAAACACCGGGGAGCTGTTTTTT. V and J are TRBV9 and TRBJ2-2; D tentatively reads TRBD1 or TRBD2 (6 bases each). CDR1 and CDR2 (germline): SGDLS, YYNGEE. Deletions cut 1 base from V and 2 bases from J, with 12 bases between. The CDR3 has 16 residues.

The CDR3 sequence is CASSQHGVPEAFF. DNA for the CDR3: TGTGCCAGCAGCCAACATGGGGTCCCCGAAGCTTTCTTT. This chain uses TRBV7-2 with TRBJ1-1; no clear D. The CDR3 length is 13 residues. The V and J ends lost 5 bases and 8 bases respectively, with 15 bases between them. CDR1 SGHTA and CDR2 FQGNSA come from the germline V gene.

This clonotype was seen repeatedly, ten times or more. The chain employs TRBV28 and TRBJ1-2; a possible D gene is TRBD1 (5 bases). The CDR3 has 16 amino acids. V was clipped by 7 bases and J by 4 bases, with 22 bases between them. CDR1 MDHEN and CDR2 SYDVKM come from the germline V gene. This CDR3 reads CASTHIGKGRSYGYTF. The CDR3 bases are TGTGCCAGCACCCACATCGGGAAGGGACGATCCTATGGCTACACCTTC.

This clonotype was recorded at least ten times. This rearrangement joins TRBV6-6 to TRBJ2-7; TRBD1 is a possible D gene (5 bases). V lost 3 bases to trimming and J lost 0 bases, with 12 bases between them. The CDR3 contains 15 residues. Germline loops: CDR1 MNHNY, CDR2 SVGAGI (reference sequence). The CDR3 DNA reads as TGTGCCAGCAGTTATGTCACAGGACCCTCCTACGAGCAGTACTTC. It translates to CASSYVTGPSYEQYF.

The CDR3 DNA sequence: TGTGCCAGCAGTCCCCTCGCAGGGACAAACTACGAGCAGTACTTC. Its translation: CASSPLAGTNYEQYF. This chain uses TRBV6-5 with TRBJ2-7, with D perhaps TRBD1 (6 bases). CDR3 length equals 15 residues. Germline-derived CDR1 and CDR2 are MNHEY and SVGAGI. V lost 5 bases and J 3 bases, leaving 17 bases between the germline ends.

V usage is TRBV5-1 and J usage is TRBJ2-4; D gene ambiguous. V lost 1 base to trimming and J lost 5 bases, with 13 bases between them. The CDR3 contains 15 residues. Germline assignment: CDR1 SGHRS and CDR2 YFSETQ. CDR3 nucleotides: TGCGCCAGCAGCTTGTTCGGCAGTACCGAAAACATTCAGTACTTC. Its translation is CASSLFGSTENIQYF.

This chain uses TRBV7-2 with TRBJ2-3; tentative D call: TRBD2 (6 bases). Germline CDR1 SGHTA, CDR2 FQGNSA. This CDR3 has 14 residues. V was cut by 1 base and J by 4 bases, with 9 bases left in between. This CDR3 reads CASSLDTSPDTQYF. CDR3 DNA: TGTGCCAGCAGCTTAGATACTAGCCCAGATACGCAGTATTTT.

The chain is built from TRBV5-5 and TRBJ2-1; 7 positions match TRBD2. The CDR3 loop spans 15 amino acids. CDR1 and CDR2 (germline): SGHKS, YYEKEE (reference sequence). Germline trimming cut 3 bases from V and 3 bases from J; bases unmatched to any gene: 6. DNA of the CDR3: TGTGCCAGCAGCTCGGCGGCTAGCGGCTACAATGAGCAGTTCTTC. Translating it yields CASSSAASGYNEQFF.

Notes on this clonotype: The junction departs from germline at one end; a sequencing error may be responsible. The chain joins TRBV14 to TRBJ2-1; 9 nucleotides agree with TRBD1. CDR1 and CDR2 (germline): SGHDN, FVKESK. This CDR3 is built from 13 residues. The CDR3 sequence is CASSIGTGSPPIF. The CDR3 nucleotides are TGTGCCAGCAGCATAGGGACAGGGTCCCCACCCATCTTC.

J is TRBJ2-2 and V is TRBV6-5, with unresolved D. Germline assignment: CDR1 MNHEY and CDR2 SVGAGI. The CDR3 contains 14 residues. V was cut by 7 bases and J by 0 bases, with 9 bases left in between. CDR3 coding DNA: TGTGCCAGCACGTATTTCGCGAACACCGGGGAGCTGTTTTTT. Translated: CASTYFANTGELFF.

This clonotype showed up many times. This chain joins TRBV9 and TRBJ2-7; D remains ambiguous. The CDR3 has 14 residues. Trimming pared 0 bases from V and 1 base from J, leaving 8 bases between. Germline V gives CDR1 SGDLS, CDR2 YYNGEE. CDR3 residues: CASSVALGSYEQYF. The CDR3 DNA reads as TGTGCCAGCAGCGTAGCTTTGGGGTCCTACGAGCAGTACTTC. The full variable domain, in which reference TRBV9 and TRBJ2-7 provide the parts outside the CDR3, is DSGVTQTPKHLITATGQRVTLRCSPRSGDLSVYWYQQSLDQGLQFLIQYYNGEERAKGNILERFSAQQFPDLHSELNLSSLELGDSALYFCASSVALGSYEQYFGPGTRLTVT.

In this sample, this clonotype turned up many times. V usage is TRBV7-8 and J usage is TRBJ1-1, with a weak D call TRBD1 (5 bases). There are 13 residues in the CDR3. Germline V gene sequence: CDR1 SGHVS, CDR2 FQNEAQ. Trimming shortened V by 8 bases and J by 4 bases, and 14 bases separated the two germline ends. The CDR3 DNA reads as TGTGCCAGCGGCGCGGGGGGTGTCACTGAAGCTTTCTTT. This sequence encodes CASGAGGVTEAFF.

The chain links TRBV20-1 to TRBJ2-5; 13 bases line up with TRBD2. Per germline, CDR1 DFQATT and CDR2 SNEGSKA (reference sequence). The trim removed 6 bases at V and 5 bases at J, leaving 12 bases unmatched. The CDR3 length is 16 residues. CDR3 loop: CSADPTSGGATETQYF. In DNA form, the CDR3 reads TGCAGTGCCGACCCAACTAGCGGGGGGGCCACGGAGACCCAGTACTTC.

This clonotype came up many times. The rearrangement uses TRBV7-9 and TRBJ2-5; weak D call: TRBD1 (5 bases). Per germline, CDR1 SEHNR and CDR2 FQNEAQ (reference sequence). This CDR3 contains 15 residues. Trimming took off 5 bases at V and 3 bases at J, with 16 bases between the two ends. The CDR3 here is CASSPRRIGEETQYF. CDR3 sequence (DNA): TGTGCCAGCAGCCCGCGGCGGATAGGGGAAGAGACCCAGTACTTC.

As to this clonotype: Just one base apart from a much larger clone, this may be a read error. This sequence joins TRBV2 and TRBJ1-3; TRBD1 is a possible D gene (5 bases). There are 13 residues in the CDR3. V lost 7 bases and J lost 3, with 10 bases in between. Germline CDR1 is SNHLY and CDR2 is FYNNEI. The CDR3 nucleotides read TGTGCCAGCACTAAGACAGATGGAAACACCATATATTTT. This encodes CASTKTDGNTIYF.

This clonotype occurred many times. The V and J genes are TRBV6-5 and TRBJ1-1; 7 bases line up with TRBD1. Losses at the gene ends were 5 bases for V and 7 bases for J; bases not matched to a gene: 10. The CDR3 spans 14 residues. CDR1 is MNHEY and CDR2 is SVGAGI in the germline V gene. CDR3 sequence (DNA): TGTGCCAGCAGTCAAGGGGGCGGTAGGGTTGAAGCTTTCTTT. This translates into CASSQGGGRVEAFF.